This TCR beta chain appears in the sequencing data of a study of T cell changes during pregnancy in multiple sclerosis (dated by TCRdb to about 2019). Study-level background: The study looked at changes in the T cell repertoire across pregnancy in women with multiple sclerosis.

Libraries were constructed by the immunoSEQ multiplex PCR assay. As stored in TCRdb, this immuneACCESS dataset retains in-frame rearrangements with V and J assigned. A fraction of the clones does not appear; measured against another copy, unresolved V genes explain less than half of the discrepancy, and the remainder lacks a known reason. The sample includes 75,000 to 80,000 clones, with about 92% observed a single time. The ten largest clones add up to roughly 2.6% of the sample. CDR1 is given as MNHEY and CDR2 as SMNVEV, both from the germline V gene (reference sequence). Unmatched junction bases come to 8, with V trimmed by 2 bases and J by 3 bases. There are 17 amino acids in the CDR3, from cysteine to phenylalanine inclusive. The entry retains the CDR3 DNA only, 51 bases that are in frame from base 1. A remark on this clone: Its antigen remains unidentified. Base qualities are missing; no much larger clone stands one base away.

The clonotype originates from a female donor in good health, enrolled as a control in a pregnancy study. The rearrangement joined TRBV27 to TRBJ2-3, and 10 junction bases match TRBD2. The specimen was peripheral blood, collected after pregnancy. The CDR3 loop reads CASSLGVLAGVTDTQYF. The DNA sequence reads TGTGCCAGCAGTTTAGGGGTCCTAGCGGGAGTTACAGATACGCAGTATTTT.